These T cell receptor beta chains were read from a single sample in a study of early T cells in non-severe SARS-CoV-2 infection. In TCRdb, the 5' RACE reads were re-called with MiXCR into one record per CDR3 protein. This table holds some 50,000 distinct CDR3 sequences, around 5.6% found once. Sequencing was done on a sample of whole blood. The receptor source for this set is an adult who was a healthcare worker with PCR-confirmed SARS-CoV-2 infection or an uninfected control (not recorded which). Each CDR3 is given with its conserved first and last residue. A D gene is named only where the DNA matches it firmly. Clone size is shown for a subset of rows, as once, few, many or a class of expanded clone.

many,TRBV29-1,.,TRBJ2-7,CSVARKLSYEQYF,TGCAGCGTTGCGCGGAAACTTTCCTACGAGCAGTACTTC
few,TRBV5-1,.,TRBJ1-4,CASSDGRIGEKLFF,TGCGCCAGCAGCGACGGACGTATTGGCGAAAAACTGTTTTTT
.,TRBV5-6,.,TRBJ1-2,CASNPSFVPGNYGYTF,TGTGCCAGCAACCCTTCGTTTGTGCCGGGCAACTATGGCTACACCTTC
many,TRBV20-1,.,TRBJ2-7,CSARERTVSYEQYF,TGCAGTGCTAGAGAAAGGACAGTGAGCTACGAGCAGTACTTC
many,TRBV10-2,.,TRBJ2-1,CASSEPLPDRLAGEQFF,TGCGCCAGCAGCGAGCCCCTGCCGGATCGTTTGGCGGGAGAGCAGTTCTTC
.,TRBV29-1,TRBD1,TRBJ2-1,CSATPTGGRDNEQFF,TGCAGCGCCACCCCGACAGGGGGCCGAGACAATGAGCAGTTCTTC
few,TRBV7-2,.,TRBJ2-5,CASSVTPTGVQAQYF,TGTGCCAGCAGCGTAACTCCCACGGGGGTACAAGCCCAGTACTTC
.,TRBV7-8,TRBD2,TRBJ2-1,CASAAPGGGGNEQFF,TGTGCCAGCGCCGCCCCGGGGGGGGGCGGGAATGAGCAGTTCTTC
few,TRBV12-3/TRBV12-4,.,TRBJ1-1,CASSLTQGNTEAFF,TGTGCCAGCAGCCTAACCCAGGGTAACACTGAAGCTTTCTTT
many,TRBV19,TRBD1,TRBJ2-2,CASSTGAGELFF,TGTGCCAGTAGCACAGGGGCCGGGGAGCTGTTTTTT
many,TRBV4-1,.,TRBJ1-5,CASSQGAGASNQPQHF,TGCGCCAGCAGCCAAGGGGCAGGGGCTAGCAATCAGCCCCAGCATTTT
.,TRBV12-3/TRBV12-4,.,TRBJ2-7,CASSLGSEQYF,TGTGCCAGCAGTTTAGGTTCCGAGCAGTACTTC
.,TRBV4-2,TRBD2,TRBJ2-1,CASSQGTSGGFDNEQFF,TGTGCCAGCAGCCAAGGGACTAGCGGGGGGTTTGACAATGAGCAGTTCTTC
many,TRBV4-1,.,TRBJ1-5,CASSALGGNQPQHF,TGCGCCAGCAGCGCTCTGGGGGGCAATCAGCCCCAGCATTTT
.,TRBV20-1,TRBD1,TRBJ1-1,CSASPAGTGNTEAFF,TGCAGTGCTAGTCCCGCCGGGACAGGTAACACTGAAGCTTTCTTT
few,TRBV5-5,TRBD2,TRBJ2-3,CASSPGLAGGRVTDTQYF,TGTGCCAGCAGCCCGGGACTAGCGGGGGGGCGTGTCACAGATACGCAGTATTTT
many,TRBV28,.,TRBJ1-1,CATLLTEAFF,TGTGCCACCCTTCTCACTGAAGCTTTCTTT
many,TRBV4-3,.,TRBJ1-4,CASSQAGATNEKLFF,TGCGCCAGCAGCCAAGCGGGGGCCACTAATGAAAAACTGTTTTTT
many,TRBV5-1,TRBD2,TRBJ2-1,CASSLIAGQYNEQFF,TGCGCCAGCAGCTTAATAGCGGGGCAATACAATGAGCAGTTCTTC
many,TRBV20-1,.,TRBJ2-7,CSASPASSYEQYF,TGCAGTGCTAGCCCCGCGAGCTCCTACGAGCAGTACTTC
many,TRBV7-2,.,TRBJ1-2,CASSRTLQGWVDGYTF,TGTGCCAGCAGCCGAACTTTGCAGGGATGGGTAGATGGCTACACCTTC
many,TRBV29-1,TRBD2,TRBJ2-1,CSASLGRTVNEQFF,TGCAGCGCCTCCCTCGGGAGGACGGTAAATGAGCAGTTCTTC
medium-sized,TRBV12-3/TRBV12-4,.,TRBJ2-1,CASSLGPVGVDSYNEQFF,TGTGCCAGCAGTCTAGGCCCGGTAGGCGTTGACTCCTACAATGAGCAGTTCTTC
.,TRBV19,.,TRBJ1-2,CASSIVGRSYGYTF,TGTGCCAGTAGTATAGTAGGACGGAGCTATGGCTACACCTTC
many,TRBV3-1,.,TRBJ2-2,CASRQGGSGAHTGELFF,TGTGCCAGCAGACAAGGGGGTTCCGGAGCACACACCGGGGAGCTGTTTTTT
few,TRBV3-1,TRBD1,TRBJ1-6,CASNYGTGGRSPLHF,TGTGCCAGCAACTACGGGACAGGAGGTAGATCACCCCTCCACTTT
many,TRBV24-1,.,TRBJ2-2,CATSDASGAPGELFF,TGTGCCACCAGTGATGCTTCGGGGGCCCCCGGGGAGCTGTTTTTT
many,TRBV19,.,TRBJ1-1,CASRKEAYTEAFF,TGTGCCAGTAGAAAGGAGGCGTACACTGAAGCTTTCTTT
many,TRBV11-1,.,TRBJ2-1,CASSLVLRTSYNEQFF,TGTGCCAGCAGCTTAGTCCTGCGGACCTCCTACAATGAGCAGTTCTTC
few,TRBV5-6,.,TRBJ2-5,CASSSTSQETQYF,TGTGCCAGCAGCTCGACTAGCCAAGAGACCCAGTACTTC
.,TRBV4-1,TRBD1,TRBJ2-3,CASSQPGQTFRDTQYF,TGCGCCAGCAGCCAACCGGGACAGACCTTCAGGGATACGCAGTATTTT
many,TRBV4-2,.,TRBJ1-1,CASSPDPGQMNTEAFF,TGTGCCAGCAGCCCGGACCCGGGACAAATGAACACTGAAGCTTTCTTT
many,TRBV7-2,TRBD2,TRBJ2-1,CASSLAGYSSYGEQFF,TGTGCCAGCAGTCTAGCGGGGTATTCCTCCTACGGGGAGCAGTTCTTC
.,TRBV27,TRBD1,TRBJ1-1,CASRDRGNTEAFF,TGTGCCAGCAGAGACAGGGGAAACACTGAAGCTTTCTTT
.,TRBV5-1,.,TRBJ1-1,CASSLVLGVNTEAFF,TGCGCCAGCAGCTTGGTGCTTGGAGTGAACACTGAAGCTTTCTTT
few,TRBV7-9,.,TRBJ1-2,CASSYVNRAYTF,TGTGCCAGCAGCTACGTGAACCGGGCCTACACCTTC
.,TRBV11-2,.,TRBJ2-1,CASSPGPAAYNEQFF,TGTGCCAGCAGCCCCGGGCCAGCTGCCTACAATGAGCAGTTCTTC
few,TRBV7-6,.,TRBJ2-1,CASSLGHYNEQFF,TGTGCCAGCAGCTTAGGCCATTACAATGAGCAGTTCTTC
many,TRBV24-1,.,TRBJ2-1,CATQRAGPNEQFF,TGTGCCACCCAGCGGGCAGGGCCGAATGAGCAGTTCTTC
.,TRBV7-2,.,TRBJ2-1,CASSLEIMSNEQFF,TGTGCCAGCAGCTTAGAAATAATGAGCAATGAGCAGTTCTTC
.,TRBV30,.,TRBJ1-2,CAWLQRNGYTF,TGTGCCTGGCTCCAACGGAATGGCTACACCTTC
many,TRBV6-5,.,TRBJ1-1,CASLRSSFNTEAFF,TGTGCCAGCCTACGCTCTTCGTTCAACACTGAAGCTTTCTTT
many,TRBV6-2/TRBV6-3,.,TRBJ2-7,CASSTQLVREQYF,TGTGCCAGCAGTACCCAGTTGGTCCGCGAGCAGTACTTC
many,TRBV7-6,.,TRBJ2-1,CASSPDSYNEQFF,TGTGCCAGCAGCCCCGACAGTTACAATGAGCAGTTCTTC
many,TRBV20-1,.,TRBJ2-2,CSAREGSPNTGELFF,TGCAGTGCTAGAGAGGGGAGCCCGAACACCGGGGAGCTGTTTTTT
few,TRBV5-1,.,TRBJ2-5,CASSSGPRLEGETQYF,TGCGCCAGCAGCTCGGGGCCCAGACTAGAAGGAGAGACCCAGTACTTC
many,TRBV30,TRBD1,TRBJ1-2,CAWSVRGRAPNYGYTF,TGTGCCTGGAGTGTAAGGGGGCGAGCACCTAACTATGGCTACACCTTC
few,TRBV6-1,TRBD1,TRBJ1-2,CAGRTGPGYTF,TGTGCCGGACGGACAGGGCCAGGCTACACCTTC
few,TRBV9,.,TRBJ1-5,CASSLGQIDQPQHF,TGTGCCAGCAGCCTAGGACAAATAGATCAGCCCCAGCATTTT
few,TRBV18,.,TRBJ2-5,CASSDGTQETQYF,TGTGCCAGCTCAGACGGAACCCAAGAGACCCAGTACTTC